The sequence of this T cell receptor (beta chain) was determined in a study of blood T cell repertoires in COVID-19. Whole-study context: The United States, Italy and Spain were the sources of the acute and convalescent COVID-19 samples. PBMCs, B-cell-depleted T cells, or T cells provided the cDNA or gDNA that made up the material.

Seattle's cohort entered during active infection and was followed longitudinally. Under the authors' procedure: Estimated nucleated cell counts came from reference gene primer amplification. Sequenced by immunoSEQ multiplex PCR; TCRdb stores in-frame clones only, minus some. That table gives V, J and clone size, and the DNA gave D and trimming. Of about 230,000 clones in the sample, nearly 85% were seen once. Trimming removed 4 bases from V and 6 bases from J; junction bases left unmatched: 13. CDR1 and CDR2 (germline): SGHDT, YYEEEE. The CDR3 spans 16 residues. The TCR sequence derives from a woman aged 30 to 39 with COVID-19, enrolled during active disease. The V gene is TRBV5-6, the J gene TRBJ2-7; 10 nucleotides line up with TRBD2. What was sequenced was peripheral blood. The CDR3 protein is CASSDLSSGSRAEQYF. The CDR3 bases are TGTGCCAGCAGCGACCTTTCTAGCGGGAGTCGGGCCGAGCAGTACTTC.